This TCR beta chain was observed in a study of shared clonotypes between healthy human individuals. The CDR3 covers 14 residues. CDR1 is SGHVS and CDR2 is FNYEAQ in the germline V gene. V was pared by 5 bases and J by 4 bases, with 5 bases of the junction left unmatched. A word on this clone: What it binds is not known.

Study-level results: Sampling covered nothing but blood. Tissue TCR repertoires likely differ from those found in blood.

Profiling relied on immunoSEQ multiplex PCR, and the TCRdb table lists in-frame clones only, not all of them. The table has some 500,000 clones, about 74% seen once. The chain employs TRBV7-6 and TRBJ1-1; 9 bases are a match to TRBD1. The source is a woman aged 40 to 50 in good health. Some clones in this sample may be carry-over from other donors' samples. Source material: PBMCs. The CDR3 loop reads CASSPGQGITEAFF. As DNA, the CDR3 is TGTGCCAGCAGCCCGGGACAGGGAATCACTGAAGCTTTCTTT. Full variable domain (remainder filled in from reference TRBV7-6 and TRBJ1-1): GAGVSQSPRYKVTKRGQDVALRCDPISGHVSLYWYRQALGQGPEFLTYFNYEAQQDKSGLPNDRFSAERPEGSISTLTIQRTEQRDSAMYRCASSPGQGITEAFFGQGTRLTVV.